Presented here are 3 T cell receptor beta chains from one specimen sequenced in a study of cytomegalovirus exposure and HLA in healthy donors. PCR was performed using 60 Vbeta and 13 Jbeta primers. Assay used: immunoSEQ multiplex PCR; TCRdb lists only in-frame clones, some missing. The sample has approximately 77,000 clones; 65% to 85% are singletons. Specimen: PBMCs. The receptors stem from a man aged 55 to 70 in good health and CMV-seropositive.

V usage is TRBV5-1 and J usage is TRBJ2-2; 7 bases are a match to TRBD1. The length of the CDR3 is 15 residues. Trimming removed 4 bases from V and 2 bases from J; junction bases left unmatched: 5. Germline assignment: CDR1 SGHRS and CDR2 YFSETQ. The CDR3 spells CASSPGQTNTGELFF. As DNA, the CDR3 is TGCGCCAGCAGCCCGGGACAGACCAACACCGGGGAGCTGTTTTTT.

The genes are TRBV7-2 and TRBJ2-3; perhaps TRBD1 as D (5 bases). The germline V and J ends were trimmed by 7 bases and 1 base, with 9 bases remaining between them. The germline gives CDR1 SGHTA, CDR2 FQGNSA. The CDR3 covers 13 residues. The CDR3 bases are TGTGCCAGCACCCTCAGGGGCACAGATACGCAGTATTTT. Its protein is CASTLRGTDTQYF.

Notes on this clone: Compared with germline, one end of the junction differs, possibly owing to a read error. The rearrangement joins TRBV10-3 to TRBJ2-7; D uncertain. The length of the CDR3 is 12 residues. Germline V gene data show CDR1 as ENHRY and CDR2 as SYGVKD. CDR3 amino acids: CAIGESSDEQYF. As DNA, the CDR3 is TGTGCCATCGGTGAGTCTTCGGACGAGCAGTACTTC.